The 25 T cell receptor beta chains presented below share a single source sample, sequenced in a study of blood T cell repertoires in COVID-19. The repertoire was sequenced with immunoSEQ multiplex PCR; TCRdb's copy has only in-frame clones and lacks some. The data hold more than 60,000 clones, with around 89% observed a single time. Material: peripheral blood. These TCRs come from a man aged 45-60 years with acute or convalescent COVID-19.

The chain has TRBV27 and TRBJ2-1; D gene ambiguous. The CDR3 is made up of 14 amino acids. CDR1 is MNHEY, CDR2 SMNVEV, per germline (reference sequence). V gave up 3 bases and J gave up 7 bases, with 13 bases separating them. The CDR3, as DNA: TGTGCCAGCAGTTTTTCTCGTCTAAGTAATGAGCAGTTCTTC. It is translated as CASSFSRLSNEQFF.

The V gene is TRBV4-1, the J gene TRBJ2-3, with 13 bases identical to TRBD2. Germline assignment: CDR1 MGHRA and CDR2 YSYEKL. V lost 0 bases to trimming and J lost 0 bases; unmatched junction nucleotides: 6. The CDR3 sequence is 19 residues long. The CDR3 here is CASSQDRTSGSGSTDTQYF. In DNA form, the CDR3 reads TGCGCCAGCAGCCAAGACAGGACTAGCGGGAGTGGTAGCACAGATACGCAGTATTTT.

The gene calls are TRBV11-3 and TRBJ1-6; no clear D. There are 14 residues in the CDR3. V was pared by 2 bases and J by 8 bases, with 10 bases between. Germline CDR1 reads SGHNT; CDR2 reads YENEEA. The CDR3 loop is CASSLYGNDSPLHF. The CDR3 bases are TGTGCCAGCAGCTTATACGGGAACGATTCACCCCTCCACTTT.

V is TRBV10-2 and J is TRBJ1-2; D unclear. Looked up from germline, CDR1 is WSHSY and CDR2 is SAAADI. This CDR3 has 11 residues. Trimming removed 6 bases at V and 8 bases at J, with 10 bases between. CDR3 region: CASRTPQGYTF. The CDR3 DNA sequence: TGCGCCAGCAGAACCCCCCAGGGCTACACCTTC.

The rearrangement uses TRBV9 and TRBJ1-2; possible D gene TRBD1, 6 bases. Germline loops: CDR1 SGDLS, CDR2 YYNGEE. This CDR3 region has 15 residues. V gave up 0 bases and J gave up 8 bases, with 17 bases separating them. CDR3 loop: CASSVVAGGAGGYTF. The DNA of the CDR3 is TGTGCCAGCAGCGTAGTAGCGGGGGGCGCGGGCGGCTACACCTTC.

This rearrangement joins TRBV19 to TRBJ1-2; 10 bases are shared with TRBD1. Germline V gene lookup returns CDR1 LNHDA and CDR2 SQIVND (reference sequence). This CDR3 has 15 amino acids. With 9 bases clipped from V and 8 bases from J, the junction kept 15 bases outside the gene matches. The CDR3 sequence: CASQTPDRGLSGYTF. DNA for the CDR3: TGTGCCAGCCAGACACCGGACAGGGGGTTAAGCGGCTACACCTTC. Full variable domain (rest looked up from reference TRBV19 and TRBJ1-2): DGGITQSPKYLFRKEGQNVTLSCEQNLNHDAMYWYRQDPGQGLRLIYYSQIVNDFQKGDIAEGYSVSREKKESFPLTVTSAQKNPTAFYLCASQTPDRGLSGYTFGSGTRLTVV.

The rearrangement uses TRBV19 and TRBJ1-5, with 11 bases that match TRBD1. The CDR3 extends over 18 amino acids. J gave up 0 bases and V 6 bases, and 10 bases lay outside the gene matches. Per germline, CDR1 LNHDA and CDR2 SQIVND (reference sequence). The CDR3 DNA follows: TGTGCCAGTAGGCAATTCGGGACAGGGGGATTTAGCAATCAGCCCCAGCATTTT. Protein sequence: CASRQFGTGGFSNQPQHF.

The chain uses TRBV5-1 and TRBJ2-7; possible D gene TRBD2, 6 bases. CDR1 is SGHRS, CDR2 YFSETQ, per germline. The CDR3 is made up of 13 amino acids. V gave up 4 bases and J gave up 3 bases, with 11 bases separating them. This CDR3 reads CASSQPSDYEQYF. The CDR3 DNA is TGCGCCAGCAGCCAACCTAGCGACTACGAGCAGTACTTC.

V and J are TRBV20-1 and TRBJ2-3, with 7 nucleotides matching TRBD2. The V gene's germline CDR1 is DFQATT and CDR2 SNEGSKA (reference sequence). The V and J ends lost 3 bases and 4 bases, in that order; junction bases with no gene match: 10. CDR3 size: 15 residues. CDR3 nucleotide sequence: TGCAGTGCTAGTAACACAAAGGGAGGGGCAGATACGCAGTATTTT. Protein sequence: CSASNTKGGADTQYF.

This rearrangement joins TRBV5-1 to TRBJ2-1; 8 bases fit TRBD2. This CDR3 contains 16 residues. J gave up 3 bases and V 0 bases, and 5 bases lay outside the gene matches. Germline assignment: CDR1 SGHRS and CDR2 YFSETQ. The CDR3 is CASSLASGGFYNEQFF. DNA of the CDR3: TGCGCCAGCAGCTTGGCCAGCGGGGGATTCTACAATGAGCAGTTCTTC. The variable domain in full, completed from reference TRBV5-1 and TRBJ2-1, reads KAGVTQTPRYLIKTRGQQVTLSCSPISGHRSVSWYQQTPGQGLQFLFEYFSETQRNKGNFPGRFSGRQFSNSRSEMNVSTLELGDSALYLCASSLASGGFYNEQFFGPGTRLTVL.

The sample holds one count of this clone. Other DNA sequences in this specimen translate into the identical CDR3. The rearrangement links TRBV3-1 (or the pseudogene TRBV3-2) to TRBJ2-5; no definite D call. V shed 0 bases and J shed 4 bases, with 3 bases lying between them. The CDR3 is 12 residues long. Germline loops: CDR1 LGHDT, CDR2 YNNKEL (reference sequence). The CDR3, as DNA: TGTGCCAGCAGCCAAGACCGAGAGACCCAGTACTTC. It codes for CASSQDRETQYF.

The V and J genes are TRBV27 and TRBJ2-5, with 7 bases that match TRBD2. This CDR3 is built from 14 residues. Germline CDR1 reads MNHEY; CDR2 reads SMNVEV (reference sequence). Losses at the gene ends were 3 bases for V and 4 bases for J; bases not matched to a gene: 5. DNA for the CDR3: TGTGCCAGCAGTTTGGGAGGGTTTGCAGAGACCCAGTACTTC. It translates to CASSLGGFAETQYF.

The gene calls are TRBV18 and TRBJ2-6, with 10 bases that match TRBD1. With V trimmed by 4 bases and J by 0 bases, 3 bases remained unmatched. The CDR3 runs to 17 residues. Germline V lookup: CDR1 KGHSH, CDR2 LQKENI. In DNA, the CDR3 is TGTGCCAGCTCACGCGGACAGGGGGGCTCTGGGGCCAACGTCCTGACTTTC. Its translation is CASSRGQGGSGANVLTF.

CDR3 in DNA: TGTGCCAGTAAAAAGGGACAGGGAATAGGGTATAGCAATCAGCCCCAGCATTTT. It translates to CASKKGQGIGYSNQPQHF. The J gene is TRBJ1-5, the V gene TRBV19, with 9 bases matching TRBD1. CDR3 length: 18 residues. Trimming took 7 bases from V and 0 from J; bases not matched to a gene: 13. Per the germline V gene, CDR1 is LNHDA and CDR2 is SQIVND (reference sequence).

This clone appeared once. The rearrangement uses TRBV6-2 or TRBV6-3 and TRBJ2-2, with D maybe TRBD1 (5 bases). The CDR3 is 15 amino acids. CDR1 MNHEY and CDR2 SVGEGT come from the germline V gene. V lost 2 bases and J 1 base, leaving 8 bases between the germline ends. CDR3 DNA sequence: TGTGCCAGCAGTTACAGGCAGGGGAACACCGGGGAGCTGTTTTTT. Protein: CASSYRQGNTGELFF.

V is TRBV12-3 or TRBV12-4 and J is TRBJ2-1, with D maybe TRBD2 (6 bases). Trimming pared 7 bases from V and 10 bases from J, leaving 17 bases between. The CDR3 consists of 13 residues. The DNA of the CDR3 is TGTGCCAGCACCCTCGGGGGATGGCGAGAGCAGTTCTTC. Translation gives CASTLGGWREQFF.

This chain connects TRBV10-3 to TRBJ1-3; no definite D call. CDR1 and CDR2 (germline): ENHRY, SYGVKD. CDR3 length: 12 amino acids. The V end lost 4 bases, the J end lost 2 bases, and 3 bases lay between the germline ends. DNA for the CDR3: TGTGCCATCAGTGGGCCTGGAAACACCATATATTTT. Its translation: CAISGPGNTIYF.

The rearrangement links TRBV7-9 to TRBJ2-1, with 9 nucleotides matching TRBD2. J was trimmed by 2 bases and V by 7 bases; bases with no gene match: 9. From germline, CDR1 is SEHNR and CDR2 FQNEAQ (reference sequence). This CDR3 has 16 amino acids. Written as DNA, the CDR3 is TGTGCCAGCAACTATCTGACTAGCGGAACCTACAATGAGCAGTTCTTC. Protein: CASNYLTSGTYNEQFF.

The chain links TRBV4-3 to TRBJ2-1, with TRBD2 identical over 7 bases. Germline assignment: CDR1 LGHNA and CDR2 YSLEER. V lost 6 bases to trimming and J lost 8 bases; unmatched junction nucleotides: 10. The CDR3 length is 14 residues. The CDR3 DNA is TGCGCCAGCAGTCCCCGGGGCGGGAGCTATGAGCAGTTCTTC. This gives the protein CASSPRGGSYEQFF.

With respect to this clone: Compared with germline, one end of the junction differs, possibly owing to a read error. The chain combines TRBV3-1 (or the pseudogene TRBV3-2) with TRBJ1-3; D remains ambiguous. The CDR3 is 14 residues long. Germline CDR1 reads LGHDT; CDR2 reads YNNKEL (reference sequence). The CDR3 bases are TGTGCCAGCAGTCAAGGGCTCTCTGGAAACACCATATATTTT. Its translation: CASSQGLSGNTIYF.

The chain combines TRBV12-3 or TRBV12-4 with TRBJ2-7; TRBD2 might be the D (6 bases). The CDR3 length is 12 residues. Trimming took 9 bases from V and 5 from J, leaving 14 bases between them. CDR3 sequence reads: CASGLASHEQYF. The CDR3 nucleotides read TGTGCCAGTGGGCTAGCGTCCCACGAGCAGTACTTC.

This CDR3 is CASSFGLAANTGELFF. CDR3 DNA sequence: TGTGCCAGCAGCTTCGGACTAGCGGCGAACACCGGGGAGCTGTTTTTT. V is TRBV7-7 and J is TRBJ2-2; 10 nucleotides match TRBD2. This CDR3 is built from 16 residues. The germline V gene encodes CDR1 SSHAT and CDR2 FNYEAQ (reference sequence). With 3 bases clipped from V and 0 bases from J, the junction kept 1 base outside the gene matches.

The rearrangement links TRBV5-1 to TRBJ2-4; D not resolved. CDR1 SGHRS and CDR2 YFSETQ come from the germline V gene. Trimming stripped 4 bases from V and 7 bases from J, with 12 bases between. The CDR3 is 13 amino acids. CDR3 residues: CASSPEVRNIQYF. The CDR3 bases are TGCGCCAGCAGCCCCGAGGTACGGAACATTCAGTACTTC.

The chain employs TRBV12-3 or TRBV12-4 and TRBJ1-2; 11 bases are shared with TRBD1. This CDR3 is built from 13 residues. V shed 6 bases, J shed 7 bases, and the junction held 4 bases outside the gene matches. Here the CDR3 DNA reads TGTGCCAGCAGGGGACAGGGGGGGAGTGGCTACACCTTC. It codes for CASRGQGGSGYTF.

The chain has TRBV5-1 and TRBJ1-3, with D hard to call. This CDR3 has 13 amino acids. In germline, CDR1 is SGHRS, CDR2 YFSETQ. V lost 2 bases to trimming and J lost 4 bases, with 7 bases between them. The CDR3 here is CASSLNQGNTIYF. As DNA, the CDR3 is TGCGCCAGCAGCTTAAACCAGGGAAACACCATATATTTT.